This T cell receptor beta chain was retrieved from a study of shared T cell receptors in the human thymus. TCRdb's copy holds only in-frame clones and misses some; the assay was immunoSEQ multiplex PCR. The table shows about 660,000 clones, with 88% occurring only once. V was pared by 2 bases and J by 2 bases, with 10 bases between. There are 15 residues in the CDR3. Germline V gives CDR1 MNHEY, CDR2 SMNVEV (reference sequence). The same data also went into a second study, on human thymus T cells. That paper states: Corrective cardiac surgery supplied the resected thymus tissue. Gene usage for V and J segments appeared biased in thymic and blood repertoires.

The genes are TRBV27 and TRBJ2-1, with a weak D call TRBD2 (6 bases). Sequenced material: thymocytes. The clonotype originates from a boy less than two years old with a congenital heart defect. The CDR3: CASSLTSTPYNEQFF. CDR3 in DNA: TGTGCCAGCAGTTTAACTAGCACCCCCTACAATGAGCAGTTCTTC.